A selection of T cell receptor beta chains follows, all from one sample in a study of blood T cell repertoires in COVID-19. Clones were read by immunoSEQ multiplex PCR, and TCRdb kept only the in-frame ones, dropping some. The sample shows some 180,000 clones, approximately 80% of them seen only once. The sequencing sample was made of peripheral blood. These receptors all stem from a woman older than 75 with COVID-19, enrolled during active disease. Both conserved end residues are part of each CDR3. Each record gives: CDR3 protein, CDR3 DNA, clone size, D gene, J gene, V gene. A D gene is named only where the DNA matches it firmly. Where a row states a size, it is once, few, many or the class of an expanded clone; other rows omit it.

CASRGGTSGTYEQYF	TGTGCCAGCAGGGGAGGGACTAGCGGAACCTACGAGCAGTACTTC	NA	TRBD2	TRBJ2-7	TRBV28
CATSRGREFGYTF	TGTGCCACCAGCAGAGGAAGGGAGTTTGGCTACACCTTC	NA	NA	TRBJ1-2	TRBV15
CASRDRPYGYTF	TGTGCCAGCAGGGACAGACCCTATGGCTACACCTTC	few	NA	TRBJ1-2	TRBV6-5
CASSIDPRAYEQYF	TGTGCCAGTAGTATAGATCCGAGGGCCTACGAGCAGTACTTC	NA	NA	TRBJ2-7	TRBV19
CASSYANEANEKLFF	TGTGCCAGCAGTTACGCGAATGAGGCTAATGAAAAACTGTTTTTT	NA	NA	TRBJ1-4	TRBV6-5
CASNGGLGYTF	TGTGCCAGCAACGGGGGGCTTGGCTACACCTTC	NA	NA	TRBJ1-2	TRBV12-3/TRBV12-4
CASSPIEREFNEQFF	TGTGCCAGCAGTCCCATTGAGCGGGAGTTTAATGAGCAGTTCTTC	once	TRBD2	TRBJ2-1	TRBV27
CASSSQGNGYTF	TGTGCCAGCAGCTCACAGGGTAATGGCTACACCTTC	few	NA	TRBJ1-2	TRBV7-3
CASAGQAEGSGYTF	TGTGCCAGCGCGGGACAGGCCGAAGGGAGTGGCTACACCTTC	NA	TRBD1	TRBJ1-2	TRBV27
CASSTSGGTGNTIYF	TGTGCCAGTAGTACCTCCGGGGGGACTGGAAACACCATATATTTT	few	NA	TRBJ1-3	TRBV19
CASSRIEQSTEAFF	TGTGCCAGCAGCAGAATAGAACAGTCCACTGAAGCTTTCTTT	few	NA	TRBJ1-1	TRBV7-9
CASSPNRGRTEAFF	TGTGCCAGCAGCCCAAACAGGGGGCGCACTGAAGCTTTCTTT	NA	TRBD1	TRBJ1-1	TRBV3-1/TRBV3-2
CASTSFGGGYQPQHF	TGTGCCAGTACGTCGTTTGGGGGGGGATATCAGCCCCAGCATTTT	NA	NA	TRBJ1-5	TRBV19
CASSTKKGGTGINEQYF	TGTGCCAGCAGCACCAAAAAGGGGGGGACAGGGATCAACGAGCAGTACTTC	few	NA	TRBJ2-7	TRBV21-1
CASSPRTSGSPEQYF	TGCGCCAGCAGCCCCCGGACTAGCGGAAGCCCCGAGCAGTACTTC	NA	TRBD2	TRBJ2-7	TRBV5-1
CASSRDGYEQYF	TGTGCCAGCAGCCGTGACGGGTACGAGCAGTACTTC	NA	NA	TRBJ2-7	TRBV7-9
CASSAGQGGNQPQHF	TGTGCCAGCAGCGCGGGACAGGGTGGCAATCAGCCCCAGCATTTT	NA	TRBD1	TRBJ1-5	TRBV9
CASSLMVQDRGYF	TGTGCCAGCTCTCTAATGGTCCAGGACAGGGGGTACTTC	NA	TRBD1	TRBJ2-5	TRBV18
CASSFRGNSRTDTQYF	TGTGCCAGCAGCTTCAGGGGTAACAGTAGAACAGATACGCAGTATTTT	NA	NA	TRBJ2-3	TRBV7-3
CASSAPRGGLISGYTF	TGTGCCAGCAGTGCCCCCCGGGGGGGGTTGATCAGTGGCTACACCTTC	NA	NA	TRBJ1-2	TRBV6-1
CASSPASGLSSYEQYF	TGCGCCAGCAGTCCAGCGTCCGGCCTAAGCTCCTACGAGCAGTACTTC	NA	NA	TRBJ2-7	TRBV5-1
CATSAPWGASTDTQYF	TGTGCCACCAGTGCTCCGTGGGGCGCCAGCACAGATACGCAGTATTTT	NA	NA	TRBJ2-3	TRBV24-1
CSVSRGHRETQYF	TGCAGCGTTAGTAGGGGTCATAGAGAGACCCAGTACTTC	NA	NA	TRBJ2-5	TRBV29-1
CASSFSDPLELFF	TGTGCCAGTAGTTTCTCAGACCCTTTGGAGCTGTTTTTT	NA	NA	TRBJ2-2	TRBV19
CASSLGQTRSSSPLHF	TGTGCCAGCAGCTTGGGGCAGACACGGTCGAGTTCACCCCTCCACTTT	NA	NA	TRBJ1-6	TRBV5-4
CASSYSGANVLTF	TGTGCCAGCAGTTACTCTGGGGCCAACGTCCTGACTTTC	NA	NA	TRBJ2-6	TRBV19
CASTPGGGANVLTF	TGTGCCAGTACCCCAGGGGGTGGGGCCAACGTCCTGACTTTC	NA	TRBD1	TRBJ2-6	TRBV19
CASRRPDRHNEKLFF	TGTGCCAGCAGACGCCCGGACAGACATAATGAAAAACTGTTTTTT	NA	NA	TRBJ1-4	TRBV6-5
CGSRRQGGGELFF	TGTGGGAGTCGCCGGCAAGGGGGAGGGGAGCTGTTTTTT	NA	NA	TRBJ2-2	TRBV6-5
CASSPRSDRGNSPLHF	TGTGCCAGCAGCCCCCGGTCTGACAGGGGGAACTCACCCCTCCACTTT	NA	TRBD1	TRBJ1-6	TRBV3-1/TRBV3-2
CASTRDRNTEAFF	TGTGCCAGCACCCGGGACAGAAATACTGAAGCTTTCTTT	NA	TRBD1	TRBJ1-1	TRBV6-1
CASSESVRNQPQHF	TGTGCCAGCAGTGAATCGGTAAGAAATCAGCCCCAGCATTTT	once	NA	TRBJ1-5	TRBV25-1
CASSPREWGQPQHF	TGTGCCAGCAGCCCCAGGGAATGGGGTCAGCCCCAGCATTTT	NA	NA	TRBJ1-5	TRBV2
CASSQEGRNYGYTF	TGTGCCAGCAGCCAAGAGGGCAGGAACTATGGCTACACCTTC	NA	NA	TRBJ1-2	TRBV3-1/TRBV3-2
CASSSQADSGNTIYF	TGTGCCAGCAGTTCGCAAGCGGACTCTGGAAACACCATATATTTT	once	NA	TRBJ1-3	TRBV6-5
CASSDSLTGSNNSPLHF	TGTGCCAGCAGCGACTCCCTTACGGGATCGAATAATTCACCCCTCCACTTT	NA	NA	TRBJ1-6	TRBV27
CASSYSDRDRGYTF	TGTGCCAGCAGTTACTCCGACAGGGATCGTGGCTACACCTTC	NA	TRBD1	TRBJ1-2	TRBV6-5
CSVRQGGVGNQPQHF	TGCAGCGTGCGGCAAGGGGGAGTCGGCAATCAGCCCCAGCATTTT	NA	NA	TRBJ1-5	TRBV29-1
CASSLPAGGYEQYF	TGTGCCAGCAGCTTACCGGCAGGGGGCTACGAGCAGTACTTC	once	TRBD1	TRBJ2-7	TRBV11-2
CASSDNPPRETLHF	TGTGCCAGCAGTGATAACCCTCCGAGGGAGACCCTCCACTTT	NA	NA	TRBJ1-6	TRBV25-1
CASSPNSGSDQPQHF	TGTGCCAGCTCACCGAACAGTGGCAGTGATCAGCCCCAGCATTTT	NA	NA	TRBJ1-5	TRBV18
CASISRQYTEAFF	TGCGCCAGCATCTCCCGACAGTACACTGAAGCTTTCTTT	NA	NA	TRBJ1-1	TRBV10-1
CASSAVGGSTDTQYF	TGTGCCAGCAGCGCGGTTGGGGGCAGCACAGATACGCAGTATTTT	few	NA	TRBJ2-3	TRBV9
CASSQRQDNYGYTF	TGCGCCAGCAGCCAGAGACAAGACAACTATGGCTACACCTTC	NA	NA	TRBJ1-2	TRBV4-1
CASKASGRGSDTQYF	TGTGCCAGCAAGGCTAGCGGGAGGGGGTCAGATACGCAGTATTTT	NA	TRBD2	TRBJ2-3	TRBV28
CASSTPSTAAYEQYF	TGTGCCAGCAGTACCCCCTCGACAGCCGCCTACGAGCAGTACTTC	NA	NA	TRBJ2-7	TRBV28
CASSPPVGQGRAFF	TGTGCCAGCTCACCACCGGTTGGACAGGGAAGGGCTTTCTTT	NA	TRBD1	TRBJ1-1	TRBV18
CASRETVTNQPQHF	TGTGCCAGCAGGGAGACAGTGACTAATCAGCCCCAGCATTTT	NA	NA	TRBJ1-5	TRBV2
CASSLPGYEQYF	TGTGCCAGCAGTTTACCCGGCTACGAGCAGTACTTC	NA	NA	TRBJ2-7	TRBV28
CASSPAPPGTGGMDTQYF	TGTGCCAGCAGTCCAGCACCTCCGGGGACAGGGGGCATGGATACGCAGTATTTT	NA	TRBD1	TRBJ2-3	TRBV27
CASSFFQNTEAFF	TGCGCCAGCAGCTTTTTTCAGAACACTGAAGCTTTCTTT	NA	NA	TRBJ1-1	TRBV5-1
CASSSRGTGRLGEMAGELFF	TGTGCCAGCAGTTCTAGGGGGACAGGGAGGTTAGGAGAAATGGCCGGGGAGCTGTTTTTT	NA	TRBD1	TRBJ2-2	TRBV28
CSVGGTGNNQPQHF	TGCAGCGTTGGGGGGACAGGGAACAATCAGCCCCAGCATTTT	NA	TRBD1	TRBJ1-5	TRBV29-1
CASREGAKTQYF	TGTGCCAGCAGGGAGGGGGCCAAGACCCAGTACTTC	once	NA	TRBJ2-5	TRBV12-3/TRBV12-4
CASSGVGRQGDTF	TGTGCCAGCAGTGGGGTTGGACGACAGGGGGACACCTTC	NA	TRBD1	TRBJ1-2	TRBV2
CASSLDREGEKLFF	TGCGCCAGCAGCTTGGACAGGGAGGGCGAAAAACTGTTTTTT	NA	NA	TRBJ1-4	TRBV5-1
CASTSGQHNEQFF	TGCGCCAGCACCTCGGGACAGCACAATGAGCAGTTCTTC	NA	TRBD1	TRBJ2-1	TRBV5-1